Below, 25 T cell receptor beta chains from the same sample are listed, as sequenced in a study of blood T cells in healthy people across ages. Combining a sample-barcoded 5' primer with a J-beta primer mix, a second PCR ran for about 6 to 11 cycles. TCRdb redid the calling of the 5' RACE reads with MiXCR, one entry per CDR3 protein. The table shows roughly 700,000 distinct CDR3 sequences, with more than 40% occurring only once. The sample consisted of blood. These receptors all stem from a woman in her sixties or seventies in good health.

CDR3 region: CATSSGTGFQPQHF. The CDR3 DNA reads as TGTGCCACCAGCAGCGGGACAGGGTTCCAGCCCCAGCATTTT. The rearrangement uses TRBV15 and TRBJ1-5, with 9 bases fitting TRBD1. V shed 3 bases and J 7 bases; nucleotides not matched to a gene: 4. CDR3 length: 14 residues. The germline V gene encodes CDR1 LNHNV and CDR2 YYDKDF (reference sequence).

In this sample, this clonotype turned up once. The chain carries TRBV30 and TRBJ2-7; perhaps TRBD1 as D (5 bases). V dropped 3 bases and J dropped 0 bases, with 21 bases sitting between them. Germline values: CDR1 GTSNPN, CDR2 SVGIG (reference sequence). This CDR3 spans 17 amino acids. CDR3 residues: CAWRIKHGAWLSYEQYF. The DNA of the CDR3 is TGTGCCTGGAGGATTAAACATGGGGCTTGGCTCTCCTACGAGCAGTACTTC.

The CDR3 region is CSVVRDGVYEQYF. The DNA of the CDR3 is TGCAGCGTGGTCCGGGACGGGGTCTACGAGCAGTACTTC. The V and J genes are TRBV29-1 and TRBJ2-7, with D possibly called TRBD1 or TRBD2 (5 bases each). The CDR3 has 13 residues. Between the trimmed V and J ends, which lost 6 bases and 3 bases, there was a span of 15 bases. Germline V CDR1 and CDR2: SQVTM, ANQGSEA.

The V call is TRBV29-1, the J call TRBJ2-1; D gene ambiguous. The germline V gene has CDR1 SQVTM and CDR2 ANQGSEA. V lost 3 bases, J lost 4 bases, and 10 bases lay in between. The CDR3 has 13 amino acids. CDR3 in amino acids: CSVDRLEYNEQFF. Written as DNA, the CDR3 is TGCAGCGTTGATCGTTTGGAATACAATGAGCAGTTCTTC.

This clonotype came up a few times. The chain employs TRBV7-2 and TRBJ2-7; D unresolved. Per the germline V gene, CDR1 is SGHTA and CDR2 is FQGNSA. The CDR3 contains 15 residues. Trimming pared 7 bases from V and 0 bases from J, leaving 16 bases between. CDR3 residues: CASTVPRTSSYEQYF. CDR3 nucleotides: TGTGCCAGCACCGTCCCGCGGACCAGCTCCTACGAGCAGTACTTC.

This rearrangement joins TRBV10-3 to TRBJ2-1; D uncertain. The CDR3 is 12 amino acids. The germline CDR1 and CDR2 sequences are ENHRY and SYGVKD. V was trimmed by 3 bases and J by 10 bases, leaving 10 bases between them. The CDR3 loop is CAISDVGYEQFF. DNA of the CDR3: TGTGCCATCAGTGATGTGGGGTACGAGCAGTTCTTC.

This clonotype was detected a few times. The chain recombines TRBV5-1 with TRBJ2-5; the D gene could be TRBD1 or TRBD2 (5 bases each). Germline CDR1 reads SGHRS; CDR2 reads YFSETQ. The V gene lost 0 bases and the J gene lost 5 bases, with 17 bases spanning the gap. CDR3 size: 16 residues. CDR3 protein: CASSLDGDRAWETQYF. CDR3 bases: TGCGCCAGCAGCTTGGATGGGGACCGAGCTTGGGAGACCCAGTACTTC.

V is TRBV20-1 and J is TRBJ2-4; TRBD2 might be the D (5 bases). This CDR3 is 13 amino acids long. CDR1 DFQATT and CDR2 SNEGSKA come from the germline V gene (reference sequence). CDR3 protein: CGVTNPGPNIQYF. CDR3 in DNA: TGCGGTGTGACTAATCCCGGGCCAAACATTCAGTACTTC.

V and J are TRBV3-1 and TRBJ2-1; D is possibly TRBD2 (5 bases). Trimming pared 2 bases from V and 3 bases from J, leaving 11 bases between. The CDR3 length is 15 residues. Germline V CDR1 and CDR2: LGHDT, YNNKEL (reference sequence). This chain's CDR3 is CASSQLGNLYNEQFF. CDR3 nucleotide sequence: TGTGCCAGCAGCCAACTCGGGAATCTCTACAATGAGCAGTTCTTC.

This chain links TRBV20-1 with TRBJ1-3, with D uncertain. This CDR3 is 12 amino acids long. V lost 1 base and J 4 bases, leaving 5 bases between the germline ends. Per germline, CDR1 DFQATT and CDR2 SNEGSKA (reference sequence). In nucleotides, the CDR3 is TGCAGTGCTAGAGTACAGGGAAACACCATATATTTT. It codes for CSARVQGNTIYF.

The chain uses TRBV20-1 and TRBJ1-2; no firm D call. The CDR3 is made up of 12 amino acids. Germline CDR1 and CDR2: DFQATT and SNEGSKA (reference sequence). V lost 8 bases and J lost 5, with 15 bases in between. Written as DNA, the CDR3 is TGCAGTCCCCTAACAGAATGGTATGGCTACACCTTC. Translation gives CSPLTEWYGYTF.

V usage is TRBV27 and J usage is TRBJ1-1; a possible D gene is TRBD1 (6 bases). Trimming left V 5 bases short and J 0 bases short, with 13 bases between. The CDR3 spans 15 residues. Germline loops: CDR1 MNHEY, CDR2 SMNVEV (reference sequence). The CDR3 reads CASSILGQMNTEAFF. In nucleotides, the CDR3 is TGTGCCAGCAGTATCCTCGGACAGATGAACACTGAAGCTTTCTTT.

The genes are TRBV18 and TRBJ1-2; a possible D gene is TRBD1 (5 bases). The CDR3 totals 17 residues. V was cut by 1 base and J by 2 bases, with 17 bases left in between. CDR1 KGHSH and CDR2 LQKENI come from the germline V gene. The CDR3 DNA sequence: TGTGCCAGCTCACCACTTCCACCCAGGGCGTACAACTATGGCTACACCTTC. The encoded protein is CASSPLPPRAYNYGYTF.

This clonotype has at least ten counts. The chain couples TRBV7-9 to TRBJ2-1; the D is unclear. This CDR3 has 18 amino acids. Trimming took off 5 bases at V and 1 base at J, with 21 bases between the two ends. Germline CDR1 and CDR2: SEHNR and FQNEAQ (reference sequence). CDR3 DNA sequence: TGTGCCAGCAGCCATACCTATCCGTCGGCAGAATCCTACAATGAGCAGTTCTTC. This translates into CASSHTYPSAESYNEQFF.

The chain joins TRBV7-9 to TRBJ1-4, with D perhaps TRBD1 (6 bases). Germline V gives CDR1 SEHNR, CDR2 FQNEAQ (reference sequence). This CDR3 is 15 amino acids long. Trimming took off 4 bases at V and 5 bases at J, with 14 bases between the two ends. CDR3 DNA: TGTGCCAGCAGCTCTAGGGGGGGGTTAAATGAAAAACTGTTTTTT. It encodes CASSSRGGLNEKLFF.

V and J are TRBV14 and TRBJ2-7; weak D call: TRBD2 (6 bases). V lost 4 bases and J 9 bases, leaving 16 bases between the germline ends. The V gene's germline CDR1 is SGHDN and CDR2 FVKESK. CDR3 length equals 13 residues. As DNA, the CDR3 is TGTGCCAGCAGCCTCCGGGACTCTCTGCGGCAGTACTTC. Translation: CASSLRDSLRQYF.

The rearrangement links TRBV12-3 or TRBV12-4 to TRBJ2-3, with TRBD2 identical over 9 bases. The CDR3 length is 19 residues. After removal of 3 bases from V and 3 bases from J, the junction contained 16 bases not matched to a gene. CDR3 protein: CASSFIPLGGREGTDTQYF. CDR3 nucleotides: TGTGCCAGCAGTTTTATACCCCTGGGGGGGCGGGAGGGAACAGATACGCAGTATTTT.

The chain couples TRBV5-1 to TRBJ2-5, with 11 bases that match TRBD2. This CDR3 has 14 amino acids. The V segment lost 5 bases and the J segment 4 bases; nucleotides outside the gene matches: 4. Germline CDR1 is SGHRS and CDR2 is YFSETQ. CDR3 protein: CASSSGGGRETQYF. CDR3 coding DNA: TGCGCCAGCAGTAGCGGGGGGGGCAGAGAGACCCAGTACTTC.

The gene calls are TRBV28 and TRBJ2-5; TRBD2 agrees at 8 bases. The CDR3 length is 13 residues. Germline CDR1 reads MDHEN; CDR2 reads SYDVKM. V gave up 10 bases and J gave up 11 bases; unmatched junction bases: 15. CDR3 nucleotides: TGTGCCACCAACGAGCGGGAGTGGAATGAGCAGTACTTC. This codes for CATNEREWNEQYF.

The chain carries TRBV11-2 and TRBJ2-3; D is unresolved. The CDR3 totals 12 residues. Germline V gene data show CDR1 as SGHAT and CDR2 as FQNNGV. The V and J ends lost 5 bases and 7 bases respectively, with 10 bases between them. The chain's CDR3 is CASSPDSNTQYF. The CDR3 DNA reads TGTGCCAGCAGCCCAGACTCCAATACGCAGTATTTT.

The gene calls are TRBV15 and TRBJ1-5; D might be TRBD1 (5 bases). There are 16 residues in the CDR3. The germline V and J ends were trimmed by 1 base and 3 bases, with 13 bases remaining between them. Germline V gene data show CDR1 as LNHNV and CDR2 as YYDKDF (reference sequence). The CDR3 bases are TGTGCCACCAGCAGAGGTGTTAGGGGACCCAATCAGCCCCAGCATTTT. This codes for CATSRGVRGPNQPQHF.

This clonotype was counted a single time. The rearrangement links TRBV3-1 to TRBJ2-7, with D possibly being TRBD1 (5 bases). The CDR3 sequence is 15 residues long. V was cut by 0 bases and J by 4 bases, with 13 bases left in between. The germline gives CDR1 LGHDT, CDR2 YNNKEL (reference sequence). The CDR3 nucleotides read TGTGCCAGCAGCCAAGATTCCCAGGGTGAATACGAGCAGTACTTC. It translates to CASSQDSQGEYEQYF.

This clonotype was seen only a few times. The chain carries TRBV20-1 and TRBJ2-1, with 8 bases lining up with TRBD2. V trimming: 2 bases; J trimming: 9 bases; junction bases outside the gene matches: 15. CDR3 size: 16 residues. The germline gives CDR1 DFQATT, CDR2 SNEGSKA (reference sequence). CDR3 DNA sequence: TGCAGTGCTAGAAAGCTTACGGGAGGGCTCGGGGGTGAGCAGTTCTTC. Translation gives CSARKLTGGLGGEQFF.

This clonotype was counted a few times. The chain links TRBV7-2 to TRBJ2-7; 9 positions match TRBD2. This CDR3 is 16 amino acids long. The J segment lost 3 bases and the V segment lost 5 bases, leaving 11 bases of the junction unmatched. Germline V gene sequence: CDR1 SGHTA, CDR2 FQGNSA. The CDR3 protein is CASSVPGLAADYEQYF. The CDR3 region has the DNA TGTGCCAGCAGCGTGCCGGGACTAGCAGCGGACTACGAGCAGTACTTC.

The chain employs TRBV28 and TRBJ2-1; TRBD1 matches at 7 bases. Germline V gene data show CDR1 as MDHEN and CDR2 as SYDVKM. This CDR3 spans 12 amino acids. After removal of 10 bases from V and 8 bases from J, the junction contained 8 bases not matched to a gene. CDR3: CAIQSQGDEQFF. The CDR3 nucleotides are TGTGCCATCCAATCGCAGGGGGATGAGCAGTTCTTC.